These 9 T cell receptor beta chains were sequenced from one sample in a study of beta chain features in type 1 diabetes. Reverse transcription of all isolated RNA meant that expressed TCRB transcripts were sequenced. TCRdb's table, derived via immunoSEQ multiplex PCR, lists solely in-frame clones and lacks some. The repertoire includes about 470,000 clones, around 30% of them detected once, and around 0.065% sits in the top ten. The specimen sequenced was naive CD4+ T cells from blood. These receptors came from a young man in good health.

Of note for this clone: This CDR3 is also generated by other DNA sequences in the sample. The chain employs TRBV9 and TRBJ1-2; D is possibly TRBD1 (5 bases). CDR3 size: 14 residues. CDR1 and CDR2 from the germline V gene are SGDLS and YYNGEE. The V end lost 0 bases, the J end lost 0 bases, and 6 bases lay between the germline ends. The CDR3 region is CASSVVGANYGYTF. The CDR3 DNA sequence: TGTGCCAGCAGCGTAGTGGGGGCTAACTATGGCTACACCTTC.

The chain employs TRBV30 and TRBJ2-2, with 7 bases fitting TRBD2. The J segment lost 7 bases and the V segment lost 4 bases, leaving 9 bases of the junction unmatched. Germline V gene lookup returns CDR1 GTSNPN and CDR2 SVGIG (reference sequence). The CDR3 totals 14 residues. CDR3: CAWTRGLAVGELFF. Here the CDR3 DNA reads TGTGCCTGGACGAGGGGCCTAGCGGTCGGGGAGCTGTTTTTT. The full variable domain, its missing parts supplied by reference TRBV30 and TRBJ2-2, is SQTIHQWPATLVQPVGSPLSLECTVEGTSNPNLYWYRQAAGRGLQLLFYSVGIGQISSEVPQNLSASRPQDRQFILSSKKLLLSDSGFYLCAWTRGLAVGELFFGEGSRLTVL.

A few counts support this clone. V usage is TRBV29-1 and J usage is TRBJ2-5; D might be TRBD2 (5 bases). This CDR3 has 13 residues. Germline loops: CDR1 SQVTM, CDR2 ANQGSEA. Trimming cost V 6 bases and J 0 bases, with 11 bases left between them. The CDR3 region has the DNA TGCAGCGTCTACGGACTGTACCAAGAGACCCAGTACTTC. Protein: CSVYGLYQETQYF.

This chain links TRBV14 with TRBJ1-2; perhaps TRBD1 as D (6 bases). Germline V CDR1 and CDR2: SGHDN, FVKESK. V was cut by 1 base and J by 4 bases, with 13 bases left in between. The CDR3 loop spans 15 amino acids. CDR3 DNA sequence: TGTGCCAGCAGCCAAGTGGGCAGGGGAATCTATGGCTACACCTTC. Its protein is CASSQVGRGIYGYTF.

This sequence joins TRBV7-8 and TRBJ2-3; no clear D gene. Germline V gene data show CDR1 as SGHVS and CDR2 as FQNEAQ. This CDR3 contains 13 residues. V lost 6 bases to trimming and J lost 4 bases, with 11 bases between them. The CDR3 DNA follows: TGTGCCAGCAGGCGAACAGAGTCAGATACGCAGTATTTT. This gives the protein CASRRTESDTQYF. The entire variable domain, with the rest obtained from reference TRBV7-8 and TRBJ2-3, is as follows: GAGVSQSPRYKVAKRGQDVALRCDPISGHVSLFWYQQALGQGPEFLTYFQNEAQLDKSGLPSDRFFAERPEGSVSTLKIQRTQQEDSAVYLCASRRTESDTQYFGPGTRLTVL.

This sequence joins TRBV29-1 and TRBJ2-1, with 7 nucleotides matching TRBD2. The CDR3 sequence is 14 residues long. CDR1 and CDR2 (germline): SQVTM, ANQGSEA. V was clipped by 4 bases and J by 8 bases; unmatched bases: 11. CDR3 DNA sequence: TGCAGCGTTGGTGTGGCGGGAGTGGGCGATGAGCAGTTCTTC. Translation: CSVGVAGVGDEQFF.

This clone was recorded a few times. The chain links TRBV13 to TRBJ1-1, with 8 bases matching TRBD1. This CDR3 has 14 residues. Germline lookup yields CDR1 PRHDT and CDR2 FYEKMQ (reference sequence). The V gene end was trimmed by 5 bases and the J gene end by 1 base; junction bases not matched to a gene: 3. CDR3 region: CASSRDRWNTEAFF. The CDR3 nucleotides are TGTGCCAGCAGCAGGGACAGGTGGAACACTGAAGCTTTCTTT.

The count of this clone is one. The gene calls are TRBV28 and TRBJ2-3; TRBD2 matches 10 bases. J lost 1 base, V lost 4 bases, and 2 bases had no gene match. Germline V gene data show CDR1 as MDHEN and CDR2 as SYDVKM. This CDR3 spans 15 amino acids. The CDR3 is CASSWGTSGTDTQYF. CDR3 nucleotides: TGTGCCAGCAGTTGGGGGACTAGCGGCACAGATACGCAGTATTTT.

V is TRBV4-1 and J is TRBJ2-7; D might be TRBD2 (5 bases). The CDR3 sequence is 15 residues long. V was pared by 0 bases and J by 5 bases, with 14 bases between. Germline-derived CDR1 and CDR2 are MGHRA and YSYEKL. The CDR3 spells CASSQDPGRRNEQYF. The CDR3 DNA reads TGCGCCAGCAGCCAAGATCCCGGCAGGAGGAACGAGCAGTACTTC.